This entry describes one TCR beta chain. Enrolled during active infection, Seattle patients were then followed longitudinally. The data derive from a study of blood T cell repertoires in COVID-19. In the authors' methods: Reference gene primer amplification in the assay estimated nucleated cell counts. The data were produced by immunoSEQ multiplex PCR, yet TCRdb's version contains in-frame clones alone and is incomplete. The DNA was the basis for D and trimming; V, J and clone size are from that table. The sample carries some 160,000 clones, 84% recorded once. This TCR was sampled from an elderly woman with COVID-19, enrolled during active disease. Sequenced sample: peripheral blood.

CDR3 DNA sequence: TGCGCCAGCAGTGAGAAGTTGACTAGCGGTAACACCGGGGAGCTGTTTTTT. Protein: CASSEKLTSGNTGELFF. J is TRBJ2-2 and V is TRBV10-2; 9 nucleotides align to TRBD2. The ends lost 2 bases at V and 2 bases at J; junction bases unmatched: 6. The CDR3 totals 17 residues. The germline V gene has CDR1 WSHSY and CDR2 SAAADI.